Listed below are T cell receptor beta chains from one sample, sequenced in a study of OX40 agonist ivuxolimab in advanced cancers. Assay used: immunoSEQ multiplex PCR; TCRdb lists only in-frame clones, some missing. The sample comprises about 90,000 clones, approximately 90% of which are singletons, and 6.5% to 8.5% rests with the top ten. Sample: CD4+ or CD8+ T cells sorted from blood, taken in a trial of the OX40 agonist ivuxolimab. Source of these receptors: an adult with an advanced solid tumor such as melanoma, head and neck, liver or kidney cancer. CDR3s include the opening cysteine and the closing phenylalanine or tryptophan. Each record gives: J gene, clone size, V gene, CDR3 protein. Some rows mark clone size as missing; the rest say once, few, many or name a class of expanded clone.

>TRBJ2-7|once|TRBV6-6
CASSYGTGEFYEQYF
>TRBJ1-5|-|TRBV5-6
CASSLLGQPQHF
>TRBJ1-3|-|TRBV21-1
CASSPHPPGNTIYF
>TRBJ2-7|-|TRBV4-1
CASSQDGGVPPYEQYF
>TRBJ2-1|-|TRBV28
CASSLAPKGWDNEQFF
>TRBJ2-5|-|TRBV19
CASSIGLHQTQYF
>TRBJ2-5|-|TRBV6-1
CASSEGGGGAETQYF
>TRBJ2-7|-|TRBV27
CASSSPGRREQYF
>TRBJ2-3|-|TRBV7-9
CASSFDDTQYF
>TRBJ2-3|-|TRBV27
CASSSGTRYWAQYF
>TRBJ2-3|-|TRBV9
CASSVAGAVGDTQYF
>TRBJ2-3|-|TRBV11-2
CASSRGGAADTQYF
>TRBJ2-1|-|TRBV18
CASSPVRTVGITQFF
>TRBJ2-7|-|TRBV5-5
CASSQVLGASYHEQYF
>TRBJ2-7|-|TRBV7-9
CASSFTGYEQYF
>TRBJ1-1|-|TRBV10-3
CAISDVGTNTEAFF
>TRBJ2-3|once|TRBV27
CASSSRREGTDTQYF
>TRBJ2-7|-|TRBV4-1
CASSQPRTGAYEQYF
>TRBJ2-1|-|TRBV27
CASSLATTTLSAMNNEQFF
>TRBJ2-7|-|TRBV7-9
CASSSRGGLSRPYEQYF
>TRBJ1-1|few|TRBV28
CASSVGRGTEAFF